The T cell receptor (beta chain) under discussion was sequenced for a study of blood T cell repertoires in COVID-19. The wider study: Both acute and convalescent COVID-19 samples were obtained from the United States, Italy and Spain.

Germline-derived CDR1 and CDR2 are MDHEN and SYDVKM. The CDR3 has 13 amino acids. V trimming: 6 bases; J trimming: 9 bases; junction bases outside the gene matches: 7. Original analysis: Amplified reference gene primers provided the basis for estimating nucleated cell counts. Produced via immunoSEQ multiplex PCR; TCRdb's table is partial and in-frame only. Clonal size and the V and J genes are those of that table, whereas D and trimming came from the DNA. The sample lists some 360,000 clones, roughly 90% occurring once. Grouping used clinical history reported by participants in a survey and questionnaire. Exposed participants came across a COVID-19 case within 2 weeks before study entry.

The clonotype comes from a woman in her twenties or thirties who had been exposed to COVID-19. The chain recombines TRBV28 with TRBJ1-4; 7 bases agree with TRBD1. Material: PBMCs or T cells enriched from blood (not recorded which). In DNA, the CDR3 is TGTGCCAGCAGGACCCAGGGGGTTCAAAAACTGTTTTTT. Its translation: CASRTQGVQKLFF.